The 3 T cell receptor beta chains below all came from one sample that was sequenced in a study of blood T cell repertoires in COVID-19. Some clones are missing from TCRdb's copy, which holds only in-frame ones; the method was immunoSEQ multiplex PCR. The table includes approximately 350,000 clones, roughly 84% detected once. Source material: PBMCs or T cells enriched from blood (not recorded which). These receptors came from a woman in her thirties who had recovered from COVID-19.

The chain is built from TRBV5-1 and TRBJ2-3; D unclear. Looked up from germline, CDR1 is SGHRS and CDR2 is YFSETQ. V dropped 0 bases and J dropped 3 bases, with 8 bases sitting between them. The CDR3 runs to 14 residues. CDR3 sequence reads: CASSLALLTDTQYF. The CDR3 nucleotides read TGCGCCAGCAGCTTGGCCTTACTAACAGATACGCAGTATTTT.

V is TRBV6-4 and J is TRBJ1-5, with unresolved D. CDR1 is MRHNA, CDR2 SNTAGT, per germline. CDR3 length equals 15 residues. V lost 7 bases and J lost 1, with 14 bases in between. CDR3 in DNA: TGTGCCAGCAATCTACTAAGAGGCAGCAATCAGCCCCAGCATTTT. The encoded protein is CASNLLRGSNQPQHF.

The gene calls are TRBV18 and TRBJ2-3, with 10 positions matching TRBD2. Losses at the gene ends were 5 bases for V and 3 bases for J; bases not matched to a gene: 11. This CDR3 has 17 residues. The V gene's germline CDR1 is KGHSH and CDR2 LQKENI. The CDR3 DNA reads TGTGCCAGCTCAAAAAGGCTAGCGGGAGATAGGACAGATACGCAGTATTTT. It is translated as CASSKRLAGDRTDTQYF.